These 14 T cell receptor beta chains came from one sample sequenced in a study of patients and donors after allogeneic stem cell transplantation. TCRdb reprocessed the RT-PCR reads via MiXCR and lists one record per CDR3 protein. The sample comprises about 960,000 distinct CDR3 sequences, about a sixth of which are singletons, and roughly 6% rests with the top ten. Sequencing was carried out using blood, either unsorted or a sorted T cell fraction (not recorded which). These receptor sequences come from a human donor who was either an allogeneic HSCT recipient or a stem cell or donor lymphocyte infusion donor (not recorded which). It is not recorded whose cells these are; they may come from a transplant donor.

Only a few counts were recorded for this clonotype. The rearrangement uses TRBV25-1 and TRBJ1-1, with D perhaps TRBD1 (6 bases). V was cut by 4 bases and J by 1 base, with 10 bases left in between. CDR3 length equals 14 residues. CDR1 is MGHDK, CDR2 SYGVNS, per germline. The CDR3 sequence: CASSVGTRNTEAFF. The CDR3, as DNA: TGTGCCAGCAGTGTAGGGACACGGAACACTGAAGCTTTCTTT.

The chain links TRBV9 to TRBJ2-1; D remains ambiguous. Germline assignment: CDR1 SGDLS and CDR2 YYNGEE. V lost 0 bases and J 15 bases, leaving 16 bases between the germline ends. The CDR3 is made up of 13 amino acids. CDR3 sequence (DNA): TGTGCCAGCAGCGTAGATGACGTTAACCCCCCGTTCTTC. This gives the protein CASSVDDVNPPFF.

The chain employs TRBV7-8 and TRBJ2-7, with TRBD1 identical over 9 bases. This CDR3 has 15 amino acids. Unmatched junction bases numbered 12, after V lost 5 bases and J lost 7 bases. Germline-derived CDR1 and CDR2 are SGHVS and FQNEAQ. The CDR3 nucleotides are TGTGCCAGCAGCATTGACAGGGGGGAGTTCTTGGAGCAGTACTTC. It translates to CASSIDRGEFLEQYF.

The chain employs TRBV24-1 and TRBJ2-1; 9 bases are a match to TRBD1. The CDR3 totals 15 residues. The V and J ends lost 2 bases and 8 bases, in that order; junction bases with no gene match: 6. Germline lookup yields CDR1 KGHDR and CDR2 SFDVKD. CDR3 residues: CATSDSKQGAYEQFF. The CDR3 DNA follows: TGTGCCACCAGTGATTCTAAACAGGGGGCCTATGAGCAGTTCTTC.

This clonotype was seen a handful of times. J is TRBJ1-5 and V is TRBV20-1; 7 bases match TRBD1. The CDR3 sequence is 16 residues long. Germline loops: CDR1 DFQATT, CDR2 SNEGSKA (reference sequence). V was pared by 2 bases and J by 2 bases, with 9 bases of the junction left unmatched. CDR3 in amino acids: CSARRGGAGGNQPQHF. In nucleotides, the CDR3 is TGCAGTGCTAGAAGAGGGGGCGCGGGTGGCAATCAGCCCCAGCATTTT.

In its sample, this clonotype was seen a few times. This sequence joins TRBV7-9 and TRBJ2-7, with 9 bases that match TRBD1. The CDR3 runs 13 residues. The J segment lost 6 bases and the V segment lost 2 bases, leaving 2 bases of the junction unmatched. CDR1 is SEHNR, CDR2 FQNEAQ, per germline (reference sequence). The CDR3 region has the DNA TGTGCCAGCAGCTTAACGACAGGGGGCGAGCAGTACTTC. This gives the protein CASSLTTGGEQYF. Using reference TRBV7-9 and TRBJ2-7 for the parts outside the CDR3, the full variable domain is DTGVSQNPRHKITKRGQNVTFRCDPISEHNRLYWYRQTLGQGPEFLTYFQNEAQLEKSRLLSDRFSAERPKGSFSTLEIQRTEQGDSAMYLCASSLTTGGEQYFGPGTRLTVT.

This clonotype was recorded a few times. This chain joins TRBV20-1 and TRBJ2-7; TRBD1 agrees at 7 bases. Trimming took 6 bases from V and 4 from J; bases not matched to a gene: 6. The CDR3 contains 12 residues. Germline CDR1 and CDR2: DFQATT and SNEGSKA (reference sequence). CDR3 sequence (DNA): TGCAGTGCCTGGACAGGAAATTACGAGCAGTACTTC. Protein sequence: CSAWTGNYEQYF.

CDR3 sequence: CASSERVPQGEKLFF. The CDR3 DNA reads TGTGCCAGCAGTGAACGGGTCCCACAGGGTGAAAAACTGTTTTTT. This rearrangement joins TRBV6-1 to TRBJ1-4, with TRBD1 as a possible D gene (6 bases). Trimming stripped 2 bases from V and 7 bases from J, with 14 bases between. Per germline, CDR1 MNHNS and CDR2 SASEGT. This CDR3 has 15 residues.

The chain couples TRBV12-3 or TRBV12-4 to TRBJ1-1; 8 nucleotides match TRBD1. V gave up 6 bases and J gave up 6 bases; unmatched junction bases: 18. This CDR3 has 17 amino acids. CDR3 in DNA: TGTGCCAGCAGCCCTTATACTGACAGGGGCGTGTCGGCTGAAGCTTTCTTT. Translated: CASSPYTDRGVSAEAFF.

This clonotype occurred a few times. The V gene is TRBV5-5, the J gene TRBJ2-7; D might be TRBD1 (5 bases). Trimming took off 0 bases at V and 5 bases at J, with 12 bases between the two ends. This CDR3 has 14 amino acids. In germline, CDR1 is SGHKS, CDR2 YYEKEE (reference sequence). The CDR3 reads CASSLEGAVDEQYF. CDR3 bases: TGTGCCAGCAGCTTGGAAGGGGCGGTCGACGAGCAGTACTTC.

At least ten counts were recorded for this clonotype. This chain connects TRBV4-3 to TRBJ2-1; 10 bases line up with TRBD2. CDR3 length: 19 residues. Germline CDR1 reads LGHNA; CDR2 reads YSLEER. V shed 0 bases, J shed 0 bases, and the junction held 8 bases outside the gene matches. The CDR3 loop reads CASSQERTSGVPSYNEQFF. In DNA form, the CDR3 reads TGCGCCAGCAGCCAAGAACGTACTAGCGGGGTTCCCTCCTACAATGAGCAGTTCTTC.

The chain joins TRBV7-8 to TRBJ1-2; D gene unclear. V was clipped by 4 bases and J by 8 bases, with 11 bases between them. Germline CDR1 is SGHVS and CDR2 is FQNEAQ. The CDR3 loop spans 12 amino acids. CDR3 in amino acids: CASSSLSVGYTF. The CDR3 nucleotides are TGTGCCAGCAGCTCGTTGAGCGTCGGCTACACCTTC.

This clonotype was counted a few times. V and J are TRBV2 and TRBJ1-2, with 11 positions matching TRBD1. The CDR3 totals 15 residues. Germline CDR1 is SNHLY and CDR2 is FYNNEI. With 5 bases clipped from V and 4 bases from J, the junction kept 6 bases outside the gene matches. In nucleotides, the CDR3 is TGTGCCAGCAGTCCAGGACAGGGGGCAATCTATGGCTACACCTTC. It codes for CASSPGQGAIYGYTF.

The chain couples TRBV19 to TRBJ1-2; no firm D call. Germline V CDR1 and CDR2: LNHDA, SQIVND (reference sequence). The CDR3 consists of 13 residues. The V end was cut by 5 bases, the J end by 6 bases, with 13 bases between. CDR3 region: CASSFARSDGYTF. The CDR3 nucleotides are TGTGCCAGTAGTTTTGCTCGTTCAGATGGCTACACCTTC.